This T cell receptor (beta chain) was sequenced in a study of HIV-infected patients and healthy controls. Study findings and constraints: Compared with healthy controls, HIV-infected patients showed less CDR3 sharing between individuals. CMV-associated CDR3s mostly grew nonsignificantly during therapy, while HIV-associated CDR3s declined significantly.

This CDR3 comprises 16 residues. Unmatched junction bases numbered 4, after V lost 2 bases and J lost 2 bases. The germline V gene has CDR1 MRHNA and CDR2 SNTAGT. This clonotype is medium-sized. What it binds is not known. The repertoire came from unfractionated whole blood and reflected all unsorted peripheral T cells. Reverse transcription used about 510 ng RNA and constant-region primers for alpha and beta. Alpha and beta chain libraries were made separately by chain-specific third strand synthesis with multiplexing indices. A short first PCR added P5 and P7 adapter elements and a second index. TCRdb reprocessed the 5' RACE reads via MiXCR and lists one record per CDR3 protein. The sample lists roughly 7,500 distinct CDR3 sequences; roughly 7.4% were seen once.

This sample comprised blood, obtained before antiretroviral therapy. The gene calls are TRBV6-4 and TRBJ2-3; 10 bases are a match to TRBD2. The TCR was taken from an adult with HIV infection. This CDR3 reads CASSDQLAGNTDTQYF. CDR3 coding DNA: TGTGCCAGCAGTGACCAACTAGCGGGGAACACAGATACGCAGTATTTT.